This T cell receptor beta chain derives from a study of cytomegalovirus exposure and HLA in healthy donors. About the research overall: When 350 to 500 donors were genotyped, 80% to 90% of them were found to fall in the Caucasian-associated ancestry cluster.

The V gene lost 3 bases and the J gene lost 5 bases, with 2 bases spanning the gap. Germline CDR1 reads MNHEY; CDR2 reads SMNVEV (reference sequence). The length of the CDR3 is 11 residues. Use of 60 Vbeta and 13 Jbeta primers characterized the PCR. Repertoires were generated with immunoSEQ multiplex PCR, while TCRdb's copy carries only in-frame clones and drops some. The data contain about 160,000 clones, 65% to 90% of them singletons. The receptor was derived from a young woman in good health and CMV-seronegative. Sample: PBMCs. The chain has TRBV27 and TRBJ2-1; D is unresolved. CDR3 nucleotides: TGTGCCAGCAGTTTCAACAATGAGCAGTTCTTC. Translated: CASSFNNEQFF.